The entry below gives a single TCR beta chain sequence along with its context. The antigen remains unidentified. PCR amplification relied on 60 Vbeta primers (plus 13 Jbeta primers). As processed by the authors: The authors later counted roughly 79 million unique TCR beta chains, approximately 10 million of them shared. Sequenced by immunoSEQ multiplex PCR; TCRdb stores in-frame clones only, minus some. V and J calls and clone size are given by that table; D and trimming were obtained from the DNA. The sample lists around 200,000 clones, approximately 80% occurring once. This sample was included in a study of cytomegalovirus exposure and HLA in healthy donors. Study-wide points: Among CMV-associated TCR beta chains, most appeared HLA-restricted in a later analysis. CMV serostatus alone was available as immune exposure information.

Germline lookup yields CDR1 SGHDN and CDR2 FVKESK. This CDR3 is 14 amino acids long. Germline trimming cut 4 bases from V and 5 bases from J; bases unmatched to any gene: 7. The origin of this receptor is a man aged 45 to 65 in good health and CMV-seronegative. The chain employs TRBV14 and TRBJ1-2; TRBD1 aligns across 7 bases. The material sequenced was PBMCs. Here the CDR3 DNA reads TGTGCCAGCAGCCCCCTGGGACAGTTGTATGGCTACACCTTC. Amino acid sequence: CASSPLGQLYGYTF.